This entry lists 3 T cell receptor beta chains sequenced from one sample in a study of blood T cell repertoires in COVID-19. The data were produced by immunoSEQ multiplex PCR, yet TCRdb's version contains in-frame clones alone and is incomplete. The sample holds under 45,000 clones, over 80% seen once. What was sequenced was peripheral blood. The receptors shown here come from a man older than 75 with active COVID-19.

The chain recombines TRBV12-3 or TRBV12-4 with TRBJ1-4, with D unclear. V dropped 4 bases and J dropped 6 bases, with 6 bases sitting between them. This CDR3 is built from 12 residues. CDR3: CASSSFDEKLFF. DNA for the CDR3: TGTGCCAGCAGTTCGTTTGATGAAAAACTGTTTTTT.

This clone was found once. The J gene is TRBJ1-2, the V gene TRBV28; the D is unclear. From germline, CDR1 is MDHEN and CDR2 SYDVKM. Trimming cost V 5 bases and J 2 bases, with 6 bases left between them. This CDR3 region has 12 residues. The CDR3 here is CASSTQNYGYTF. As DNA, the CDR3 is TGTGCCAGCAGTACCCAGAACTATGGCTACACCTTC.

The gene calls are TRBV28 and TRBJ1-3; 7 bases match TRBD1. This CDR3 contains 19 residues. Germline CDR1 MDHEN, CDR2 SYDVKM. With V trimmed by 5 bases and J by 3 bases, 19 bases remained unmatched. The CDR3 region is CASSPIPSYRGIGGNTIYF. The CDR3 nucleotides are TGTGCCAGCAGTCCTATACCCTCCTACAGGGGAATTGGTGGAAACACCATATATTTT. Combining the CDR3 with reference TRBV28 and TRBJ1-3 gives the whole variable domain DVKVTQSSRYLVKRTGEKVFLECVQDMDHENMFWYRQDPGLGLRLIYFSYDVKMKEKGDIPEGYSVSREKKERFSLILESASTNQTSMYLCASSPIPSYRGIGGNTIYFGEGSWLTVV.